Sequencing of this T cell receptor (beta chain) was carried out in a study of blood T cell repertoires in COVID-19. Study overall: Donors in the United States, Italy and Spain gave samples during acute or convalescent COVID-19.

Clinical history reported by participants formed the basis on which cohorts were assigned. The protocol was immunoSEQ multiplex PCR, while the TCRdb copy is restricted to in-frame clones and leaves out a portion. The repertoire has under 300,000 clones, 75% to 90% of them found once; the top ten carry 2% to 3%. Trimming removed 0 bases at V and 8 bases at J, with 17 bases between. Germline-derived CDR1 and CDR2 are SGHDT and YYEEEE. The CDR3 spans 15 residues. Material: PBMCs or T cells enriched from blood (not recorded which). The receptor was isolated from a woman younger than 35 who had recovered from COVID-19. J is TRBJ1-2 and V is TRBV5-6, with D maybe TRBD1 (5 bases). CDR3 nucleotides: TGTGCCAGCAGCTTGGCCGGAGGGGTTGCGAGAGGCTACACCTTC. It yields the protein CASSLAGGVARGYTF.